This T cell receptor (beta chain) was recovered during a study of shared clonotypes between healthy human individuals. Background on the study: Each donor's CD4 naive and CD4 memory cells filled three plates apiece, CD8 naive two, and CD8 memory one. Findings of the study overall: Generally, estimated richness proved larger in naive subsets than it did in memory subsets.

Comments on this clone: The antigen is unknown.

The germline V gene has CDR1 SGHAT and CDR2 FQNNGV. The CDR3 runs 15 residues. V shed 4 bases and J 5 bases; nucleotides not matched to a gene: 6. Profiled with immunoSEQ multiplex PCR; TCRdb holds only in-frame clones, not every one. This repertoire shows about 1 million clones, around 74% found once; its top ten account for about 1.5%. The chain links TRBV11-2 to TRBJ2-7; 12 bases agree with TRBD2. This clonotype was sampled from a man younger than 30 in good health. Sequenced input: memory CD4+ T cells sorted from blood. Subset indicated: CD45RA-negative fraction. CDR3 coding DNA: TGTGCCAGCAGCTACCGACTAGCGGGAGTCCACGAGCAGTACTTC. Its translation is CASSYRLAGVHEQYF.